These T cell receptor beta chains were read from a single sample in a study of blood T cell repertoires in COVID-19. TCRdb's table, derived via immunoSEQ multiplex PCR, lists solely in-frame clones and lacks some. The sample has under 200,000 clones, roughly 82% seen once. What was sequenced was peripheral blood. Receptors were obtained from a woman aged 60-75 years with COVID-19, enrolled during active disease. Each CDR3 is given with its conserved first and last residue. Each record gives: V gene, J gene, D gene, CDR3 protein, CDR3 DNA. D genes are given only for firm matches.

>TRBV10-3|TRBJ2-7|TRBD2
CAIRLGLAGSYEQYF
TGTGCCATCAGGCTCGGACTAGCGGGCTCCTACGAGCAGTACTTC
>TRBV5-4|TRBJ2-7|-
CASSPWSGPYEQYF
TGTGCCAGCAGCCCGTGGTCAGGGCCCTACGAGCAGTACTTC
>TRBV6-6|TRBJ1-1|-
CARNRENTEAFF
TGTGCCAGGAACAGGGAGAACACTGAAGCTTTCTTT
>TRBV10-3|TRBJ2-1|-
CAISRQDNEQFF
TGTGCCATCAGCCGACAGGACAATGAGCAGTTCTTC
>TRBV7-3|TRBJ2-2|TRBD2
CASSFGLAGVNGELFF
TGTGCCAGCAGCTTCGGACTAGCGGGAGTGAACGGGGAGCTGTTTTTT
>TRBV28|TRBJ2-3|-
CASSLTKSGVWGGTDTQYF
TGTGCCAGCAGTTTAACAAAGTCCGGTGTGTGGGGGGGCACAGATACGCAGTATTTT
>TRBV19|TRBJ1-2|TRBD1
CASSTWTGNGYTF
TGTGCCAGTAGTACCTGGACAGGGAATGGCTACACCTTC
>TRBV24-1|TRBJ2-7|-
CATPNWAGANYEQYF
TGTGCCACCCCCAACTGGGCAGGGGCGAACTACGAGCAGTACTTC
>TRBV7-9|TRBJ2-5|TRBD1
CASSLGDRGLQETQYF
TGTGCCAGCAGCTTAGGCGACAGGGGTTTACAAGAGACCCAGTACTTC
>TRBV6-2/TRBV6-3|TRBJ1-2|-
CASSYSTRLYGYTF
TGTGCCAGCAGTTACTCGACCAGGCTCTATGGCTACACCTTC
>TRBV7-3|TRBJ2-3|-
CASSADLADRTQYF
TGTGCCAGCAGCGCCGATCTAGCAGATAGGACGCAGTATTTT
>TRBV3-1/TRBV3-2|TRBJ1-1|-
CASSQQGAQGAFF
TGTGCCAGCAGCCAACAAGGGGCGCAGGGGGCTTTCTTT
>TRBV10-3|TRBJ2-1|-
CAISSGYYSEQFF
TGTGCCATCAGTAGCGGGTACTACAGTGAGCAGTTCTTC
>TRBV20-1|TRBJ2-5|-
CSASPGGETQYF
TGCAGTGCTAGTCCAGGGGGGGAGACCCAGTACTTC
>TRBV5-1|TRBJ1-2|-
CASSLDTLANYGYTF
TGCGCCAGCAGCTTGGACACCCTCGCTAACTATGGCTACACCTTC
>TRBV7-2|TRBJ2-7|TRBD2
CASSNAGGSYEQYF
TGTGCCAGCAGCAACGCGGGAGGGTCCTACGAGCAGTACTTC
>TRBV3-1/TRBV3-2|TRBJ2-1|TRBD2
CASRPTSGGAKEQFF
TGTGCCAGCAGACCGACTAGCGGGGGGGCAAAGGAGCAGTTCTTC
>TRBV4-1|TRBJ1-2|TRBD1
CASSQGEWDSLNYGYTF
TGCGCCAGCAGCCAAGGGGAATGGGACAGTCTTAACTATGGCTACACCTTC
>TRBV19|TRBJ2-5|-
CASRRGQETQYF
TGTGCCAGTCGGAGGGGCCAAGAGACCCAGTACTTC
>TRBV19|TRBJ2-2|-
CASSILQEELFF
TGTGCCAGTAGTATACTGCAGGAGGAGCTGTTTTTT
>TRBV2|TRBJ2-2|-
CASSADNTGELFF
TGTGCCAGCAGTGCAGATAACACCGGGGAGCTGTTTTTT
>TRBV4-1|TRBJ1-2|-
CASSQDGQVYGYTF
TGCGCCAGCAGCCAAGATGGCCAGGTCTATGGCTACACCTTC
>TRBV6-6|TRBJ1-5|TRBD1
CASRAQGQSNQPQHF
TGTGCCAGCAGAGCTCAGGGACAGTCCAATCAGCCCCAGCATTTT
>TRBV19|TRBJ1-1|TRBD1
CASSSQTGGTEAFF
TGTGCCAGTAGTAGCCAGACAGGGGGCACTGAAGCTTTCTTT
>TRBV27|TRBJ2-1|-
CASSRQPRGEQFF
TGTGCCAGCAGTCGACAGCCTAGAGGTGAGCAGTTCTTC
>TRBV5-6|TRBJ1-1|-
CASSSIPDSLRTEAFF
TGTGCCAGCAGCTCCATCCCGGACAGCCTAAGGACTGAAGCTTTCTTT
>TRBV3-1/TRBV3-2|TRBJ1-2|TRBD1
CASSQDSVRTGGNGYTF
TGTGCCAGCAGCCAAGATTCGGTCAGGACAGGGGGCAATGGCTACACCTTC
>TRBV6-1|TRBJ1-2|TRBD1
CASSEGQGHYGYTF
TGTGCCAGCAGTGAGGGACAGGGCCACTATGGCTACACCTTC